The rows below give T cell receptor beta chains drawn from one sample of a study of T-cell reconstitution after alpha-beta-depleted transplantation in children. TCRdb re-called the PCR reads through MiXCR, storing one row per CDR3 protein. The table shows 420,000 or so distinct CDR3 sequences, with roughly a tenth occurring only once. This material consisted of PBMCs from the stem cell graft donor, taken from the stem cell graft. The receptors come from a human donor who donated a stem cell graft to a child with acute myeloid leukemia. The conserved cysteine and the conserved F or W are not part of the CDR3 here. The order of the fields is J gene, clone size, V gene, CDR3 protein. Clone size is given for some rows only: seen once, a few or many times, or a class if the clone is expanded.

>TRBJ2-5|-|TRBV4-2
ASSTAKGAETQY
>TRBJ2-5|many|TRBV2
ASSPGLAGGKETQY
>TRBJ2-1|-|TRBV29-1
SAVFGEQF
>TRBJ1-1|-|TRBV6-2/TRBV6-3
ASSNASPANTEAF
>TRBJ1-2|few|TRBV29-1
SVGQGPNYGYT
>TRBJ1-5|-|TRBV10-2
ASSLETNSNQPQH
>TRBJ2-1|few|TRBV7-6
ASSLGPGNNEQF
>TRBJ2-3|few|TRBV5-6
ASSLDGISTDTQY
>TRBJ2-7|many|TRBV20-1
SARVGLAVDEQY
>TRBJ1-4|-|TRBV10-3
AISAGPLGEKLF
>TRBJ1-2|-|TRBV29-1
SFGSSNYGYT
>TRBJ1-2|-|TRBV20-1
SARGDGYT
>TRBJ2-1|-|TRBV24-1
ATSDSGLSSYNEQF
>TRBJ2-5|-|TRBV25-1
ASSEYRIAGSKETQY
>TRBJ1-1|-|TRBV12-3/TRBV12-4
ASSLWDSIGWNTEAF
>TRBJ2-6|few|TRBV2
ASNGPIGGANVLT
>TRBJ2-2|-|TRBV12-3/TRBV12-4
ASRARDSTGELF